Below, one T cell receptor beta chain is given with its context. Its antigen specificity is not known. A read error may account for a junction end that differs from germline. The germline V gene gives CDR1 as SGHTA and CDR2 as FQGNSA. CDR3 length: 11 amino acids, cysteine to phenylalanine. The only DNA kept is the CDR3, 33 bases in frame from the first base. The entry originates in a study of low-dose radiotherapy and immunotherapy resistance in tumors (dated by TCRdb to 2021 to 2024). Background for the entire study: Patients in Cohort 1 were given 0.5 Gy per fraction every 2 weeks, and the prescribed total PTV dose was 6.5 Gy. Cohort 2 received 1 Gy per fraction every two weeks, with a total of 13 Gy over 26 weeks. Patients were given nivolumab as a 240 mg flat dose every two weeks and ipilimumab at 1 mg/kg every six weeks, with both drugs delivered intravenously. Cyclophosphamide 200 mg/m2 was administered intravenously every two weeks, one day before each radiation and immunotherapy administration. Aspirin 300 mg was taken orally once daily by patients for four cycles, starting on cycle 1 day 1. Trial participants were not randomized into treatment groups. The translational analysis covered eight patients: three from the first dose cohort and the first five from the second dose cohort.

The time point label of this sample denotes: after trial treatment. The treatment or condition label on this specimen signifies: LDRT plus nivolumab, ipilimumab, low-dose cyclophosphamide and aspirin (RACIN trial). The donors came from RACIN, which was a single-arm phase I dose-escalation trial that paired nivolumab and ipilimumab with aspirin, low-dose cyclophosphamide and low-dose radiotherapy. Eligible patients had advanced, TIL-negative solid tumors. Sequenced using an Illumina HiSeq 2500. Superscript III and a set of TRAV- and TRBV-specific primers were used to synthesize first-strand cDNA, so that both TCRalpha and TCRbeta chains were covered. TCRs were amplified with Phusion for approximately 20 PCR cycles using a constant-region primer together with the adapter attached to the V primers. Amplification of the isolated mRNA was done with the MessageAmp II aRNA Amplification Kit, which involved a 16-hour in vitro transcription at 37 degrees C. The Dynabeads mRNA DIRECT Purification Kit was used to isolate mRNA for TCR sequencing. A second roughly 24-cycle Phusion PCR added indexed Illumina adapters, and products were purified with AMPure XP beads. The study's processing was this. Using custom Perl scripts, TCR sequences encoding the same protein were pooled, out-of-frame sequences were removed, and the abundance of each clonotype was computed. The analysis excluded TCR sequences that were supported by just one read. The metrics used to describe the repertoires included Shannon entropy, Gini index, clonality, richness, and the frequency of TCRs shared between repertoires. TCRdb cleaned the public reads at Q25 with fastp, built clones with MiXCR and kept in-frame beta chains. Every distinct CDR3 protein forms one entry, paired with its most common genes and DNA. These V and J calls derive from TCRdb rather than the authors' analysis. The table for this sample lists under 40,000 distinct CDR3 sequences; approximately 49% of them were counted only once. The ten top clones hold 5% to 6% of the sample.

The rearranged chain carries TRBV7-2 and TRBJ1-2; the D gene cannot be resolved reliably. The receptor comes from a male donor with gallbladder cancer. Specimen: PBMCs, collected after low-dose radiotherapy plus immunotherapy. CDR3 sequence: CACSLEGGYTF. The bases read TGTGCCTGCAGCCTTGAGGGTGGCTACACCTTC.